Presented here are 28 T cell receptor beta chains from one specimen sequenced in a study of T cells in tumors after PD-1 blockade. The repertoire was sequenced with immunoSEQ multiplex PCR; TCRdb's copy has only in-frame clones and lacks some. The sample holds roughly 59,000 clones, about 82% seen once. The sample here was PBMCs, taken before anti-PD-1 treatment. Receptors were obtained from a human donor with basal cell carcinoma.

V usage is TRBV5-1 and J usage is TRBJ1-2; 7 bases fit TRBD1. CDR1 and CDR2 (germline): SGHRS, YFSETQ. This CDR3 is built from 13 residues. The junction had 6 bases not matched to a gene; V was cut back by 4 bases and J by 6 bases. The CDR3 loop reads CASSPTGSNGYTF. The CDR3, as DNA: TGCGCCAGCAGCCCGACAGGGTCTAATGGCTACACCTTC.

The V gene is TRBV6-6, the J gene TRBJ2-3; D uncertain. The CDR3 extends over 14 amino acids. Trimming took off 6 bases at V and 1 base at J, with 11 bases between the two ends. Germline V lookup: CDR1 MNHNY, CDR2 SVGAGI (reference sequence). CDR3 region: CASRGAAGTDTQYF. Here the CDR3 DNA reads TGTGCCAGCAGAGGCGCAGCTGGCACAGATACGCAGTATTTT.

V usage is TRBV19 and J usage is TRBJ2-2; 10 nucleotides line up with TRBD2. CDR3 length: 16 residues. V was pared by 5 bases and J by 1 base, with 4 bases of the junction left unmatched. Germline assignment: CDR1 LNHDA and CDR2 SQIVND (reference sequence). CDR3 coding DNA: TGTGCCAGTAGTTCACTAGCGGGGAAGAACACCGGGGAGCTGTTTTTT. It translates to CASSSLAGKNTGELFF.

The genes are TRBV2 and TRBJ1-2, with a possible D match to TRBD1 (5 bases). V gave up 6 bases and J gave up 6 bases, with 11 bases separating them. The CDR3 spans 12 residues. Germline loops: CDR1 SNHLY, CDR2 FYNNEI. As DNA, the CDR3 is TGTGCCAGCAGCGAGAGGGGAGATGGCTACACCTTC. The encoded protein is CASSERGDGYTF.

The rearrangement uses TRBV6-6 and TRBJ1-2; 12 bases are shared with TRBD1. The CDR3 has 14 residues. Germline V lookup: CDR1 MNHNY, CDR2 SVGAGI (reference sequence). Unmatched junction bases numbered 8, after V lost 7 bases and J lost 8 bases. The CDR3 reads CASNWDRGRQGYTF. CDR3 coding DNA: TGTGCCAGCAACTGGGACAGGGGGCGTCAGGGCTACACCTTC.

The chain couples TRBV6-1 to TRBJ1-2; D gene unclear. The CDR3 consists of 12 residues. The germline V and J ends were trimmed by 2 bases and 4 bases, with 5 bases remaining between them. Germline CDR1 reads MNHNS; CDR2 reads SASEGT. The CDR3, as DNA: TGTGCCAGCAGTGAACGGACCTATGGCTACACCTTC. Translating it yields CASSERTYGYTF.

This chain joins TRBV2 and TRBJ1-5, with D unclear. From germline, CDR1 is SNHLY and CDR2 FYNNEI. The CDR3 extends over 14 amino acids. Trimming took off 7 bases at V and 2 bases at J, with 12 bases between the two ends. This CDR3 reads CASNRIGGNQPQHF. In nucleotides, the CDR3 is TGTGCCAGCAACAGAATCGGGGGCAATCAGCCCCAGCATTTT.

CDR3: CASSPSSGHTDTQYF. CDR3 sequence (DNA): TGTGCCAGCAGCCCGTCTAGCGGGCACACAGATACGCAGTATTTT. The rearrangement links TRBV7-2 to TRBJ2-3; 8 bases are a match to TRBD2. Germline V gives CDR1 SGHTA, CDR2 FQGNSA. The V and J ends lost 5 bases and 2 bases, in that order; junction bases with no gene match: 6. The CDR3 contains 15 residues.

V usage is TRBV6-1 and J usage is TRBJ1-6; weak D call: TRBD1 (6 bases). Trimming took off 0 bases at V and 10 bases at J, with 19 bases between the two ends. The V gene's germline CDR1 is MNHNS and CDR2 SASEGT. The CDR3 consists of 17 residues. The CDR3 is CASSEAPIQGLRSPLHF. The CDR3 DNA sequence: TGTGCCAGCAGTGAAGCTCCTATACAGGGTCTGAGGTCACCCCTCCACTTT.

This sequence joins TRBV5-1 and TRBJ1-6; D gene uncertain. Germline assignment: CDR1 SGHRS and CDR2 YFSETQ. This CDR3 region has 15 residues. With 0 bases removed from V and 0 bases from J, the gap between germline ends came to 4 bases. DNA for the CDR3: TGCGCCAGCAGCTTGGACAGCTCCTATAATTCACCCCTCCACTTT. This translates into CASSLDSSYNSPLHF.

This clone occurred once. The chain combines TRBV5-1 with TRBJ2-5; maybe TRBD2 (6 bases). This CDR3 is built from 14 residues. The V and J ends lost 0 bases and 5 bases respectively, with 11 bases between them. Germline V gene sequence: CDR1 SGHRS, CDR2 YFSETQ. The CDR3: CASSLELAGETQYF. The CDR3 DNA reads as TGCGCCAGCAGCTTGGAACTAGCTGGTGAGACCCAGTACTTC.

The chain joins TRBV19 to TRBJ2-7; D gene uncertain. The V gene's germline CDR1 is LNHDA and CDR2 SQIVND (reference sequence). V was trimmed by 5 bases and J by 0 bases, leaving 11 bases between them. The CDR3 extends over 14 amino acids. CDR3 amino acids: CASSATASSYEQYF. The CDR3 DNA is TGTGCCAGTAGTGCCACAGCGAGCTCCTACGAGCAGTACTTC.

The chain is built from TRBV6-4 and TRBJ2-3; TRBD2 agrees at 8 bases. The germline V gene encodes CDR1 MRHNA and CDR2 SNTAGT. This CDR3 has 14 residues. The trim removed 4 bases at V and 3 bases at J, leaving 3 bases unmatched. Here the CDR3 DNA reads TGTGCCAGCAGTGTCTCGGGGGGGACAGATACGCAGTATTTT. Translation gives CASSVSGGTDTQYF.

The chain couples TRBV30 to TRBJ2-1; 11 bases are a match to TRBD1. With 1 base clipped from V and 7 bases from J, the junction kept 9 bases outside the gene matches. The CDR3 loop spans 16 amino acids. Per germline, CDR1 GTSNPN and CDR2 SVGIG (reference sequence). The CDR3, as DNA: TGTGCCTGGAGTGGGACAGGGGGCGCTTGGGGTAATGAGCAGTTCTTC. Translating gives CAWSGTGGAWGNEQFF.

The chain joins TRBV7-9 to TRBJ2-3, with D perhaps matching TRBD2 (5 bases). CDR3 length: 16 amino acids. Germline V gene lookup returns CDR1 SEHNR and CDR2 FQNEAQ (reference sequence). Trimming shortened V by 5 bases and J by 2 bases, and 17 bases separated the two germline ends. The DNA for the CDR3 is TGTGCCAGCAGCCCGATTGGAGGTAATCCCACAGATACGCAGTATTTT. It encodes CASSPIGGNPTDTQYF.

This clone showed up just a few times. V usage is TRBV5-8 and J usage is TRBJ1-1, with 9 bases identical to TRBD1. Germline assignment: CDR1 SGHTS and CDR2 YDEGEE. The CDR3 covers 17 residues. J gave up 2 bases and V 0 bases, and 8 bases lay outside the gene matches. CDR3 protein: CASSLDGTGFGNTEAFF. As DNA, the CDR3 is TGTGCCAGCAGCTTGGATGGGACAGGGTTTGGCAACACTGAAGCTTTCTTT.

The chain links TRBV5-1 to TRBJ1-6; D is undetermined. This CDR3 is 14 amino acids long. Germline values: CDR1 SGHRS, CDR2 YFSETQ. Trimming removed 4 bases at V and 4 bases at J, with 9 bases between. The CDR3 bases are TGCGCCAGCAGCCCCGGACGGTATAATTCACCCCTCCACTTT. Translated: CASSPGRYNSPLHF.

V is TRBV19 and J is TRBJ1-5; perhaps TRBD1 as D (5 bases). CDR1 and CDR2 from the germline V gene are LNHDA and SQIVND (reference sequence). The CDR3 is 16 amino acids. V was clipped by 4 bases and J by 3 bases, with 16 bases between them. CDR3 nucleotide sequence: TGTGCCAGTAGTACCTTAACCGGGACCGTCAATCAGCCCCAGCATTTT. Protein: CASSTLTGTVNQPQHF.

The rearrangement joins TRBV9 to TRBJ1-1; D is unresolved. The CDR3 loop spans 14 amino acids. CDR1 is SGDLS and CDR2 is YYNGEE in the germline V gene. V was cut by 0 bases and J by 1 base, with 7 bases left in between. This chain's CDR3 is CASSVGDPNTEAFF. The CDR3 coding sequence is TGTGCCAGCAGCGTAGGAGACCCGAACACTGAAGCTTTCTTT.

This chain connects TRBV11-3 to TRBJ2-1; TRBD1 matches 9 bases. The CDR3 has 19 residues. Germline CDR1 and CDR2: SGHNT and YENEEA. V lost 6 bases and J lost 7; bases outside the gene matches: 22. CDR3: CASSSPGQGIAGVGNEQFF. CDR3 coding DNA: TGTGCCAGCAGTTCTCCGGGACAGGGAATCGCGGGGGTGGGGAATGAGCAGTTCTTC.

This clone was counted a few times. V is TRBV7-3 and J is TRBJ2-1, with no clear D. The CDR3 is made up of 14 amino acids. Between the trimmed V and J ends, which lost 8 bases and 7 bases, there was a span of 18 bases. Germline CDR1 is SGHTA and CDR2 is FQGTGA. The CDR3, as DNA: TGTGCCAGCGGGCTTGCGTCGCCACGAAATGAGCAGTTCTTC. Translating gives CASGLASPRNEQFF.

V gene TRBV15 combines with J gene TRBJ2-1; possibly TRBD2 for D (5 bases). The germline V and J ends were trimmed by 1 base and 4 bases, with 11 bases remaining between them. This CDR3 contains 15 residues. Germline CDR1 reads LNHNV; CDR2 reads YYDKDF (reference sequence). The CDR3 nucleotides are TGTGCCACCAGCAGAGGAGGGTCCGTTTACAATGAGCAGTTCTTC. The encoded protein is CATSRGGSVYNEQFF.

In nucleotides, the CDR3 is TGTGCCAGCAGCCAAGACCCCCCCCAGGACTACGAGCAGTACTTC. Protein: CASSQDPPQDYEQYF. The chain uses TRBV6-5 and TRBJ2-7; no definite D call. The CDR3 extends over 15 amino acids. The ends were cut back, 6 bases at V and 3 bases at J, with 18 bases in the middle. Germline V gives CDR1 MNHEY, CDR2 SVGAGI.

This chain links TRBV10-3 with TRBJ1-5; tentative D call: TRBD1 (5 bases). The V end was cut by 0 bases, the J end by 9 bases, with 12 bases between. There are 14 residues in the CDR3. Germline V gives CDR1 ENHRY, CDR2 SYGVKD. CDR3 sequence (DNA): TGTGCCATCAGTGAGTCGGAGGACACGGGGCCCCAGCATTTT. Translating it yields CAISESEDTGPQHF.

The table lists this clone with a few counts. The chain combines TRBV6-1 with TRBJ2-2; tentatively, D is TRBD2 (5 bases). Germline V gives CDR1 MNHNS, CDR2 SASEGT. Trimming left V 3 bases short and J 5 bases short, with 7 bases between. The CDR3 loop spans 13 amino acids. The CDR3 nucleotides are TGTGCCAGCAGTGAGAGGGAGACCGGGGAGCTGTTTTTT. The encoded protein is CASSERETGELFF.

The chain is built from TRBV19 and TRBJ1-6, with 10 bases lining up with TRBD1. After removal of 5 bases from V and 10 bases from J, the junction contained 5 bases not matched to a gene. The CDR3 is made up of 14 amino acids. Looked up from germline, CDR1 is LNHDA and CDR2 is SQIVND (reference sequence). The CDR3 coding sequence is TGTGCCAGTAGTGACAGGGGGCAAGAATCACCCCTCCACTTT. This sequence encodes CASSDRGQESPLHF. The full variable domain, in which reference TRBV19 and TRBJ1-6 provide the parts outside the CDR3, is DGGITQSPKYLFRKEGQNVTLSCEQNLNHDAMYWYRQDPGQGLRLIYYSQIVNDFQKGDIAEGYSVSREKKESFPLTVTSAQKNPTAFYLCASSDRGQESPLHFGNGTRLTVT.

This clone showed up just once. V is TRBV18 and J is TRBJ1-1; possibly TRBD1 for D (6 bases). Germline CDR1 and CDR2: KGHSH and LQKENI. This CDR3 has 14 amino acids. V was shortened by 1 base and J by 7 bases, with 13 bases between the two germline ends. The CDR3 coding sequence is TGTGCCAGCTCACCACGGCGGGGGGCTGGTGAAGCTTTCTTT. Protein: CASSPRRGAGEAFF.

CDR3 sequence (DNA): TGCGCCAGCAGCTCAGAAGAGACCTATGGCTACACCTTC. This encodes CASSSEETYGYTF. The chain carries TRBV5-1 and TRBJ1-2; D not certain. Trimming pared 3 bases from V and 4 bases from J, leaving 10 bases between. Per germline, CDR1 SGHRS and CDR2 YFSETQ. The CDR3 has 13 amino acids.